This T cell receptor (beta chain) was identified during a study of CD8+ T cells in alopecia areata. Indicated treatment: oral pan-JAK inhibitor, 5-10 mg twice daily. General study findings and limits: Persistence during tofacitinib was seen for many expanded lesional clones in scalp and blood.

Following extraction, RNA underwent reverse transcription to cDNA, which served as the sequencing template. Assay used: immunoSEQ multiplex PCR; TCRdb lists only in-frame clones, some missing. The table lists more than 200,000 clones, roughly 44% of them singletons. This CDR3 has 14 amino acids. The V gene lost 7 bases and the J gene lost 6 bases, with 15 bases spanning the gap. CDR1 is MDHEN and CDR2 is SYDVKM in the germline V gene. This clone was seen more than once but under ten times. Its target is unknown. The chain has TRBV28 and TRBJ2-2; D is undetermined. The starting material was CD4+ T cells sorted from blood, obtained at approximately week 37, from a patient treated with tofacitinib. This receptor was obtained from a human donor with alopecia areata. In DNA, the CDR3 is TGTGCCAGCAACCCTCCGGCGGTGCCCGGGGAGCTGTTTTTT. Encoded protein: CASNPPAVPGELFF.